Listed below are T cell receptor beta chains from one sample, sequenced in a study of cytomegalovirus exposure and HLA in healthy donors. Clones were sequenced by immunoSEQ multiplex PCR, and TCRdb holds only the in-frame ones, with some missing. The sample contains over 150,000 clones, 87% of which appear only once. The material sequenced was PBMCs. All receptors derive from a woman between 25 and 40 years old in good health and CMV-seronegative. The CDR3 runs from the conserved cysteine through the conserved F or W. The order of the fields is V gene, CDR3 protein.

V gene: TRBV4-2; CDR3 protein: CASRGSDQPQHF
V gene: TRBV19; CDR3 protein: CASSRQAPQLNEKLFF
V gene: TRBV4-3; CDR3 protein: CASSPGGAEAFF
V gene: TRBV30; CDR3 protein: CAWSRGDTEAFF
V gene: TRBV6-6; CDR3 protein: CASRKARGRDTEAFF
V gene: TRBV2; CDR3 protein: CASSHRTLSNQPQHF
V gene: TRBV5-1; CDR3 protein: CASSLSGDTEAFF
V gene: TRBV5-4; CDR3 protein: CASNRDRDYEQYF
V gene: TRBV4-3; CDR3 protein: CASSQERGTAYNEQFF
V gene: TRBV9; CDR3 protein: CASSASGLVGLDTQYF
V gene: TRBV18; CDR3 protein: CASSPRLGEQYF
V gene: TRBV6-1; CDR3 protein: CASSEARQGPYTF
V gene: TRBV5-6; CDR3 protein: CASSRGQVAYGYTF
V gene: TRBV28; CDR3 protein: CASSLGGKQETQYF
V gene: TRBV15; CDR3 protein: CATRAFSGSDEQFF
V gene: TRBV10-1; CDR3 protein: CASSVREGLEQYF
V gene: TRBV9; CDR3 protein: CASSVGQGVLEQPQHF
V gene: TRBV11-3; CDR3 protein: CASSPGTRAGETQYF
V gene: TRBV18; CDR3 protein: CASSPLFFRTSGSDTGELFF
V gene: TRBV27; CDR3 protein: CATSQGPNQPQHF
V gene: TRBV5-4; CDR3 protein: CRTGTGGAAKNIQYF
V gene: TRBV6-1; CDR3 protein: CASSEALGGILNSPLHF
V gene: TRBV7-9; CDR3 protein: CASSPPIAGSSYNEQFF
V gene: TRBV7-3; CDR3 protein: CASSLRLARDNEQFF
V gene: TRBV5-1; CDR3 protein: CASSLGWGRAADTQYF
V gene: TRBV12-5; CDR3 protein: CASGLVVMVAGEQFF
V gene: TRBV19; CDR3 protein: CASSISRGLNTEAFF
V gene: TRBV10-3; CDR3 protein: CAISGTRAGELFF
V gene: TRBV19; CDR3 protein: CASTGGGVEPEAFF
V gene: TRBV5-6; CDR3 protein: CASSLRPGDTEAFF
V gene: TRBV6-1; CDR3 protein: CASSGRTGLPTDTQYF
V gene: TRBV19; CDR3 protein: CASRDRYGNQPQHF
V gene: TRBV4-1; CDR3 protein: CASSQVASYNEQFF
V gene: TRBV19; CDR3 protein: CASSPQGFPQSYEQYF
V gene: TRBV4-2; CDR3 protein: CASSQDRGPYYGYTF
V gene: TRBV5-6; CDR3 protein: CASSLRTGVTDTQYF
V gene: TRBV5-1; CDR3 protein: CASSLIGGLAGGRETQYF
V gene: TRBV5-1; CDR3 protein: CASSFSAGGEEKLFF
V gene: TRBV4-3; CDR3 protein: CASSQDRGQGADTQYF
V gene: TRBV5-1; CDR3 protein: CASSLDGWGDTDTQYF
V gene: TRBV18; CDR3 protein: CASSPGRVNTEAFF
V gene: TRBV7-9; CDR3 protein: CASSIRQGLGDTEAFF
V gene: TRBV27; CDR3 protein: CASSRDREYEQFF
V gene: TRBV28; CDR3 protein: CASSPRGTGGLKLFF
V gene: TRBV5-6; CDR3 protein: CASRLRGGGLTGELFF
V gene: TRBV28; CDR3 protein: CASSSSGGADTQYF